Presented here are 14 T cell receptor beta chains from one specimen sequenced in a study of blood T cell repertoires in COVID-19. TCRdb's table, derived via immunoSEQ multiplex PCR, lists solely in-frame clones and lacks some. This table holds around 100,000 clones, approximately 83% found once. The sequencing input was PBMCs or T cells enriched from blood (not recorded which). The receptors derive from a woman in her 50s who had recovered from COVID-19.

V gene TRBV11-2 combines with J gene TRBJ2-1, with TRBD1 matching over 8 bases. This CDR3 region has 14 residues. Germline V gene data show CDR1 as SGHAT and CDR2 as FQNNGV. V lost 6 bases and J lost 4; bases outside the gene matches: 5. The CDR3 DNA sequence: TGTGCCAGCAGATCCGGGACAGGATACAATGAGCAGTTCTTC. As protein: CASRSGTGYNEQFF.

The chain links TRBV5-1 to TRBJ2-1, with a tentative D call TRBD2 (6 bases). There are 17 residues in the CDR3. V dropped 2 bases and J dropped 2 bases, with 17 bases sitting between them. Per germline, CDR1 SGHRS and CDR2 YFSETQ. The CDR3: CASSLRSSATPYNEQFF. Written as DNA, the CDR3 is TGCGCCAGCAGCTTAAGGTCTAGCGCCACTCCCTACAATGAGCAGTTCTTC.

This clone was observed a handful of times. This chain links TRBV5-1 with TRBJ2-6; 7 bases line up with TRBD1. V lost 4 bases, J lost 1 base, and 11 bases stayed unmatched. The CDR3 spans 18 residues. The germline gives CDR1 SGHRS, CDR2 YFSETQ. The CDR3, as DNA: TGCGCCAGCAGCCCGTGGACAGGAACACTATCTGGGGCCAACGTCCTGACTTTC. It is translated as CASSPWTGTLSGANVLTF.

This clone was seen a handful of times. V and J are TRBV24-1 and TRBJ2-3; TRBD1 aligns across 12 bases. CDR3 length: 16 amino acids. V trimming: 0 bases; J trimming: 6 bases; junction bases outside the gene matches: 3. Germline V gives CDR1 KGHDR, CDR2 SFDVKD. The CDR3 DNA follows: TGTGCCACCAGTGATTTGGGGACAGGGGGCGAGGATACGCAGTATTTT. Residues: CATSDLGTGGEDTQYF.

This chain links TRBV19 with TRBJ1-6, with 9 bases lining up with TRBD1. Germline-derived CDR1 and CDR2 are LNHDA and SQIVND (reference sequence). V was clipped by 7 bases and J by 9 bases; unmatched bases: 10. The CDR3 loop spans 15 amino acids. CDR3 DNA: TGTGCCAGTACACACACGGGACAGGGAGGTTCACCCCTCCACTTT. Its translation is CASTHTGQGGSPLHF.

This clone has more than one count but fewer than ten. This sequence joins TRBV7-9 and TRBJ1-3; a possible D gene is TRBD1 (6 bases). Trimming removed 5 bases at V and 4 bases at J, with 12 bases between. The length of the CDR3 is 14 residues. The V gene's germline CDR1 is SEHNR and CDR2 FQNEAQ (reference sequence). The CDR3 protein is CASSPRGSGNTIYF. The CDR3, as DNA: TGTGCCAGCAGCCCCAGGGGTTCGGGAAACACCATATATTTT.

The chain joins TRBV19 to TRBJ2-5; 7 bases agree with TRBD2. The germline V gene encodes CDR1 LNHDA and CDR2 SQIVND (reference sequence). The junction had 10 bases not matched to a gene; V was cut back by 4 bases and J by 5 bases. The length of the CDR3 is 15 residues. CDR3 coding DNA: TGTGCCAGTAGTACCCAACCGCGGGGGATCGAGACCCAGTACTTC. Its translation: CASSTQPRGIETQYF. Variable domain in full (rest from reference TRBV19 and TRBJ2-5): DGGITQSPKYLFRKEGQNVTLSCEQNLNHDAMYWYRQDPGQGLRLIYYSQIVNDFQKGDIAEGYSVSREKKESFPLTVTSAQKNPTAFYLCASSTQPRGIETQYFGPGTRLLVL.

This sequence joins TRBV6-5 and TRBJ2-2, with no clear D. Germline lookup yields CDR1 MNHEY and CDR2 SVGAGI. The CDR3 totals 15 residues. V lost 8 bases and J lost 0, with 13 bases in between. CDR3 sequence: CASGTQAANTGELFF. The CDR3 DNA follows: TGTGCCAGCGGAACTCAGGCTGCGAACACCGGGGAGCTGTTTTTT.

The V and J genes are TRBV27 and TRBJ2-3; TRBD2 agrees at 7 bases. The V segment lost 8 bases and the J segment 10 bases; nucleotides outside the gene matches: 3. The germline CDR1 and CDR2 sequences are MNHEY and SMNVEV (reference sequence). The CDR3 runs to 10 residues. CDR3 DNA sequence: TGTGCCAGCGGGGGGGTCGCGCAGTATTTT. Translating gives CASGGVAQYF.

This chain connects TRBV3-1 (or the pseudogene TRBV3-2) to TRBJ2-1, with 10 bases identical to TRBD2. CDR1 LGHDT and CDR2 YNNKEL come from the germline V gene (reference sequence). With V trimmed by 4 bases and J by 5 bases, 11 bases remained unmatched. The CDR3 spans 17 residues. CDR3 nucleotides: TGTGCCAGCAGCCCCCAACAGACTAGCGGGCCCAACAATGAGCAGTTCTTC. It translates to CASSPQQTSGPNNEQFF.

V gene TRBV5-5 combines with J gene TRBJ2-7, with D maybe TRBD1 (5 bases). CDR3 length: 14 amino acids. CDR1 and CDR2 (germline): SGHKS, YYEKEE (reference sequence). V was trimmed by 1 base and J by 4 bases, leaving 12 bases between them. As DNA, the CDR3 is TGTGCCAGCAGCTTGTCAGCAGGGTCGTACGAGCAGTACTTC. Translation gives CASSLSAGSYEQYF.

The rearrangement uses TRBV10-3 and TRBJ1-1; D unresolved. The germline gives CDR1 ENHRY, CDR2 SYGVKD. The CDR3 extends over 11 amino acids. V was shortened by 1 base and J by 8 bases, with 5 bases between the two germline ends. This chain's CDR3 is CAISELSEAFF. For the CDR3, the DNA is TGTGCCATCAGTGAGTTAAGCGAAGCTTTCTTT.

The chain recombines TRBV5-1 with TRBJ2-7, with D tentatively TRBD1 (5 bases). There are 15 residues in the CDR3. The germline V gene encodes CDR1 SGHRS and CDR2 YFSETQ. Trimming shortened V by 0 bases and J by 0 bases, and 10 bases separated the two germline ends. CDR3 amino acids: CASSLGAGNSYEQYF. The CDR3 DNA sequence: TGCGCCAGCAGCTTGGGGGCAGGGAACTCCTACGAGCAGTACTTC.

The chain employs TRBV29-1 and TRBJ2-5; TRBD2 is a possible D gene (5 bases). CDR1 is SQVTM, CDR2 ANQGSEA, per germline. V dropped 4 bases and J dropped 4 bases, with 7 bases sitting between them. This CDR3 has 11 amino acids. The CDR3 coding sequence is TGCAGCGTTGCCCGGGGAGAGACCCAGTACTTC. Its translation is CSVARGETQYF.